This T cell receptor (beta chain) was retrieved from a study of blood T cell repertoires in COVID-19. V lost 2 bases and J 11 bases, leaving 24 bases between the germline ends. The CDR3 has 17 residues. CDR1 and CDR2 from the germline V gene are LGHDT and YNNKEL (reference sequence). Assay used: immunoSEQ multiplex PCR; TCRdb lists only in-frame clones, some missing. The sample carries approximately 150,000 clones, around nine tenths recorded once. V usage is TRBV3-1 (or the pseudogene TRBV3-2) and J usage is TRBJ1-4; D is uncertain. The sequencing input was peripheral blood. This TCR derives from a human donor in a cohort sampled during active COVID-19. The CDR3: CASSQLGPIAVSRKLFF. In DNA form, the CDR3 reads TGTGCCAGCAGCCAACTTGGGCCCATAGCGGTGTCTCGGAAACTGTTTTTT.